Listed below are T cell receptor beta chains from one sample, sequenced in a study of spatial heterogeneity in lung cancer. TCRdb ran MiXCR on the 5' RACE reads and lists one entry per CDR3 protein. Among about 87,000 distinct CDR3 sequences listed, 15% to 20% were seen once. The specimen comprised PBMCs, sampled at follow-up. The receptors originated from a male donor with early-stage non-small cell lung cancer. Both conserved end residues are part of each CDR3. D genes are given only for firm matches. Size tells how often a clone was seen (once, few, many) or the class of an expanded clone, and some rows leave it out.

d_call j_call clone_size v_call cdr3_aa cdr3_nt
- TRBJ1-6 few TRBV2 CASRSGTLGNSPLHF TGTGCCAGCAGGTCAGGGACACTGGGTAATTCACCCCTCCACTTT
TRBD2 TRBJ2-2 medium-sized TRBV11-2 CASRLAGGRGTGELFF TGTGCCAGCAGACTAGCGGGAGGCCGGGGCACCGGGGAGCTGTTTTTT
TRBD2 TRBJ2-5 - TRBV24-1 CATSDPLAGKQETQYF TGTGCCACCAGTGACCCGCTAGCGGGGAAACAAGAGACCCAGTACTTC
- TRBJ2-5 few TRBV29-1 CSVEEVLRDKETQYF TGCAGCGTTGAAGAGGTCCTTAGAGACAAAGAGACCCAGTACTTC
- TRBJ2-5 - TRBV7-2 CASSTAGRFQETQYF TGTGCCAGCAGCACGGCGGGGCGCTTCCAAGAGACCCAGTACTTC
- TRBJ1-1 - TRBV6-5 CASSLDRSSTEAFF TGTGCCAGCAGTCTAGACAGGAGTAGCACTGAAGCTTTCTTT
- TRBJ2-2 - TRBV7-9 CASSHGQGELFF TGTGCCAGCAGCCACGGTCAGGGGGAGCTGTTTTTT
TRBD1 TRBJ2-5 few TRBV7-2 CASSLVIGGRSGTQYF TGTGCCAGCAGCTTAGTCATAGGGGGCCGCTCCGGGACCCAGTACTTC
- TRBJ1-2 - TRBV7-9 CASSPQSSANYGYTF TGTGCCAGCAGCCCCCAATCGTCCGCTAACTATGGCTACACCTTC
- TRBJ1-2 - TRBV4-1 CASSQARADYGYTF TGCGCCAGCAGCCAAGCTAGGGCGGACTATGGCTACACCTTC
TRBD1 TRBJ2-2 few TRBV19 CASQFGQGDTGELFF TGTGCCAGTCAATTCGGACAGGGGGACACCGGGGAGCTGTTTTTT
- TRBJ2-5 - TRBV9 CASSVVGGGETQYF TGTGCCAGCAGCGTAGTGGGCGGCGGAGAGACCCAGTACTTC
TRBD1 TRBJ2-1 few TRBV10-3 CAISPGGSMNEQFF TGTGCCATCAGCCCAGGGGGTTCGATGAATGAGCAGTTCTTC
- TRBJ2-5 - TRBV12-3/TRBV12-4 CASSLALFNRQETQYF TGTGCCAGCAGTTTAGCTTTGTTTAACAGGCAAGAGACCCAGTACTTC
TRBD1 TRBJ2-1 many TRBV29-1 CSPRRTGTYNEQFF TGCAGCCCCCGGAGGACAGGTACCTACAATGAGCAGTTCTTC
- TRBJ1-1 - TRBV30 CAWIRQVEAFF TGTGCCTGGATTAGACAGGTTGAAGCTTTCTTT
TRBD2 TRBJ2-3 few TRBV6-5 CASSRGLAGGTDTQYF TGTGCCAGCAGTCGCGGACTAGCGGGAGGGACAGATACGCAGTATTTT
- TRBJ2-2 many TRBV20-1 CSARVGANTGELFF TGCAGTGCTAGAGTGGGGGCTAACACCGGGGAGCTGTTTTTT
TRBD2 TRBJ2-1 - TRBV19 CASSMASGNYNEQFF TGTGCCAGTAGTATGGCTAGCGGTAACTACAATGAGCAGTTCTTC
- TRBJ2-6 few TRBV15 CATEEGVGSGANVLTF TGTGCCACCGAAGAAGGCGTGGGGAGTGGGGCCAACGTCCTGACTTTC
TRBD2 TRBJ2-1 - TRBV11-2 CASSRTSYNQQFF TGTGCCAGCAGTCGGACTAGCTACAATCAGCAGTTCTTC
TRBD2 TRBJ2-3 few TRBV14 CASSLGGLAELTDTQYF TGTGCCAGCAGCCTAGGGGGACTAGCGGAACTCACAGATACGCAGTATTTT
- TRBJ1-6 - TRBV13 CASSLGRRPASYSPLHF TGTGCCAGCAGCTTAGGACGGCGCCCGGCCTCCTACTCACCCCTCCACTTT
TRBD2 TRBJ2-1 - TRBV5-6 CASSSASGGIYYNEQFF TGTGCCAGCAGCTCTGCTAGCGGGGGGATATACTACAATGAGCAGTTCTTC
- TRBJ2-3 few TRBV30 CAWSTGGDTQYF TGTGCCTGGAGTACCGGGGGAGATACGCAGTATTTT
- TRBJ1-1 few TRBV5-6 CASTPSQSRSTEAFF TGTGCCAGCACCCCTTCCCAGTCAAGAAGCACTGAAGCTTTCTTT
- TRBJ1-6 few TRBV5-4 CASSLSGSANSPLHF TGTGCCAGCAGCTTAAGCGGGTCCGCAAATTCACCCCTCCACTTT
TRBD1 TRBJ2-3 few TRBV24-1 CATSSDGTASYGTQYF TGTGCCACCAGTTCAGATGGGACAGCCTCCTATGGTACGCAGTATTTT
- TRBJ1-3 few TRBV6-2/TRBV6-3 CASTFGSGSGNTIYF TGTGCCAGCACATTCGGATCAGGGTCTGGAAACACCATATATTTT
TRBD1 TRBJ1-1 many TRBV12-3/TRBV12-4 CASRSTTGVTEAFF TGTGCCAGCAGAAGTACCACAGGGGTAACCGAAGCTTTCTTT
- TRBJ2-1 - TRBV18 CASSPAHSYNEQFF TGTGCCAGCTCACCGGCACACTCCTACAATGAGCAGTTCTTC
- TRBJ1-6 few TRBV2 CASSERRNSNSPLHF TGTGCCAGCAGTGAAAGGCGCAACTCTAATTCACCCCTCCACTTT
- TRBJ1-1 few TRBV7-9 CASNPELNTEAFF TGTGCCAGCAACCCTGAGCTGAACACTGAAGCTTTCTTT
TRBD2 TRBJ2-2 many TRBV30 CACSWGRANTGELFF TGTGCCTGTTCGTGGGGGAGGGCGAACACCGGGGAGCTGTTTTTT
- TRBJ2-1 - TRBV6-1 CASRLGTYNEQFF TGTGCCAGCAGGCTGGGGACCTACAATGAGCAGTTCTTC
- TRBJ2-5 few TRBV2 CASSDRSGRETQYF TGTGCCAGCAGTGATCGGTCAGGGAGAGAGACCCAGTACTTC
TRBD2 TRBJ2-1 few TRBV18 CASSPQVIGLGLAGRNEQFF TGTGCCAGCTCACCACAAGTTATTGGCCTAGGACTAGCGGGAAGAAATGAGCAGTTCTTC
TRBD1 TRBJ2-2 once TRBV2 CASRAGTGVLTGELFF TGTGCCAGCAGAGCCGGGACAGGGGTTCTCACCGGGGAGCTGTTTTTT
- TRBJ1-1 - TRBV18 CASSPGQPQMNTEAFF TGTGCCAGCTCACCCGGACAGCCTCAAATGAACACTGAAGCTTTCTTT
- TRBJ2-3 few TRBV7-9 CASSFEHVSDTQYF TGTGCCAGCAGCTTCGAACATGTATCAGATACGCAGTATTTT
- TRBJ1-2 many TRBV2 CASRNRHQPNYGYTF TGTGCCAGCAGGAACCGACACCAACCTAACTATGGCTACACCTTC
- TRBJ1-4 - TRBV2 CASTLQGRAEKLFF TGTGCCAGCACCTTACAGGGTCGGGCTGAAAAACTGTTTTTT
- TRBJ1-3 - TRBV6-2/TRBV6-3 CASTGTGNTIYF TGTGCCAGCACGGGAACTGGAAACACCATATATTTT
- TRBJ2-2 - TRBV15 CATSEGWTGELFF TGTGCCACCAGCGAGGGTTGGACCGGGGAGCTGTTTTTT
- TRBJ1-1 - TRBV4-1 CASSQVGRRAAEAFF TGCGCCAGCAGCCAAGTCGGCCGGAGGGCCGCTGAAGCTTTCTTT
TRBD2 TRBJ2-1 - TRBV27 CASSLSGSGYNEQFF TGTGCCAGCAGTTTAAGCGGGAGCGGATACAATGAGCAGTTCTTC
- TRBJ1-2 - TRBV5-4 CASSLDWGPNYGYTF TGTGCCAGCAGCTTGGACTGGGGACCTAACTATGGCTACACCTTC
- TRBJ2-1 - TRBV5-1 CASSLGELAVSVEQFF TGCGCCAGCAGCTTGGGAGAACTAGCTGTGTCTGTTGAGCAGTTCTTC
TRBD1 TRBJ2-1 few TRBV19 CASSKGTGSYNEQFF TGTGCCAGTAGTAAAGGGACAGGGTCCTACAATGAGCAGTTCTTC
TRBD1 TRBJ2-6 few TRBV20-1 CSVPQGASGANVLTF TGCAGTGTCCCACAGGGGGCGTCTGGGGCCAACGTCCTGACTTTC
TRBD1 TRBJ2-2 few TRBV7-2 CASSLSSVGGRTGELFF TGTGCCAGCAGCTTATCATCCGTAGGGGGCAGAACCGGGGAGCTGTTTTTT
- TRBJ2-1 many TRBV27 CASSLARDNEQFF TGTGCCAGCAGTTTGGCCAGAGACAATGAGCAGTTCTTC
- TRBJ1-1 few TRBV11-2 CASSLSGITEAFF TGTGCCAGCAGCTTATCAGGAATCACTGAAGCTTTCTTT